This T cell receptor beta chain was sequenced for a study of long-term antiretroviral therapy in people with HIV. Germline CDR1 MGHRA, CDR2 YSYEKL. This CDR3 is 14 amino acids long. V dropped 1 base and J dropped 10 bases, with 11 bases sitting between them. The run of the v3.0 immunoSEQ assay was at survey level. TCRdb's copy holds only in-frame clones and misses some; the assay was immunoSEQ multiplex PCR. The sample lists fewer than 20,000 clones, 78% occurring once. For each donor, at least one pre-ART and at least two post-ART PBMC samples were available. V and J are TRBV4-1 and TRBJ1-6; no reliable D call. The sequence came from a woman aged 45-65 years with HIV. The starting material was unsorted PBMCs, obtained 0.3 years after starting antiretroviral therapy. In DNA, the CDR3 is TGCGCCAGCAGCCAAGGTCCGGGCGGGTCACCCCTCCACTTT. As protein: CASSQGPGGSPLHF.